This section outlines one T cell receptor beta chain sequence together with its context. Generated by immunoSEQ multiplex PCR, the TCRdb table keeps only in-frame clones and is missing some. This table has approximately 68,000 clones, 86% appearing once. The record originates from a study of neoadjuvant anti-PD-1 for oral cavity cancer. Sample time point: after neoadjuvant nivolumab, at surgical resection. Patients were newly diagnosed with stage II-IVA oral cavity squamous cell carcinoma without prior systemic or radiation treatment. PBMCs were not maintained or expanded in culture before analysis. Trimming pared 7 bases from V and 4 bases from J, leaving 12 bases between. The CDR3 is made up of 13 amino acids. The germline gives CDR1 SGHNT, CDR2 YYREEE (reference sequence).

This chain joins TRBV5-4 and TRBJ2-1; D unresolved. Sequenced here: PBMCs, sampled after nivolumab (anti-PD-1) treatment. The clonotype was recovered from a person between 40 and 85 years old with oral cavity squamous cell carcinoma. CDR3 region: CASGGREYNEQFF. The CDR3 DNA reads TGTGCCAGCGGTGGACGAGAGTACAATGAGCAGTTCTTC.